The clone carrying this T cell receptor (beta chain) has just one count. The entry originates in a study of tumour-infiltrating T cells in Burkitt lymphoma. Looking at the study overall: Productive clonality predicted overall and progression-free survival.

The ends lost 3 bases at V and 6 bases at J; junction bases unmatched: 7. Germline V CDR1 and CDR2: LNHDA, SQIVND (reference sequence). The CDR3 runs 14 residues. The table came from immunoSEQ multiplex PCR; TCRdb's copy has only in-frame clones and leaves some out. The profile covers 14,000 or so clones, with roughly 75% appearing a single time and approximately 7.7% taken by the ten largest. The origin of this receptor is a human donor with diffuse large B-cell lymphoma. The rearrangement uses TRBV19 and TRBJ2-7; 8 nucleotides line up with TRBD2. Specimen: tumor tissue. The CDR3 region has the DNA TGTGCCAGTAGTATGAGAGCGGGAGTATCCGAGCAGTACTTC. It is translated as CASSMRAGVSEQYF. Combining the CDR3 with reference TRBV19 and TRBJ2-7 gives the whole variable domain DGGITQSPKYLFRKEGQNVTLSCEQNLNHDAMYWYRQDPGQGLRLIYYSQIVNDFQKGDIAEGYSVSREKKESFPLTVTSAQKNPTAFYLCASSMRAGVSEQYFGPGTRLTVT.